These 20 T cell receptor beta chains share one sample of origin, sequenced in a study of blood T cell repertoires in COVID-19. The repertoire was sequenced with immunoSEQ multiplex PCR; TCRdb's copy has only in-frame clones and lacks some. The sample has around 340,000 clones, about 88% seen once. The sample was peripheral blood. The source is a woman aged 55-69 years with COVID-19, enrolled during active disease.

The V and J genes are TRBV30 and TRBJ2-2, with TRBD2 identical over 7 bases. V gave up 3 bases and J gave up 4 bases; unmatched junction bases: 14. CDR3 size: 17 residues. Germline loops: CDR1 GTSNPN, CDR2 SVGIG (reference sequence). The CDR3 loop reads CAWRGLGLLAGTGELFF. The CDR3 DNA reads TGTGCCTGGAGAGGTCTCGGTCTGTTAGCGGGCACCGGGGAGCTGTTTTTT.

V usage is TRBV29-1 and J usage is TRBJ1-2; perhaps TRBD1 as D (6 bases). CDR1 is SQVTM, CDR2 ANQGSEA, per germline. This CDR3 spans 13 amino acids. The V end lost 5 bases, the J end lost 7 bases, and 17 bases lay between the germline ends. CDR3 nucleotides: TGCAGCGTTCAAAGCTCAGGGGAGGGTGGCTACACCTTC. Encoded protein: CSVQSSGEGGYTF. Filled out from reference TRBV29-1 and TRBJ1-2, the complete variable domain reads SAVISQKPSRDICQRGTSLTIQCQVDSQVTMMFWYRQQPGQSLTLIATANQGSEATYESGFVIDKFPISRPNLTFSTLTVSNMSPEDSSIYLCSVQSSGEGGYTFGSGTRLTVV.

V usage is TRBV15 and J usage is TRBJ1-5; D is unresolved. V lost 0 bases and J lost 5, with 11 bases in between. Germline CDR1 LNHNV, CDR2 YYDKDF (reference sequence). CDR3 length: 15 residues. The CDR3 region has the DNA TGTGCCACCAGCAGAGATCCGGGCGGGTATCAGCCCCAGCATTTT. It is translated as CATSRDPGGYQPQHF. Based on the CDR3 plus reference TRBV15 and TRBJ1-5, the full variable domain is DAMVIQNPRYQVTQFGKPVTLSCSQTLNHNVMYWYQQKSSQAPKLLFHYYDKDFNNEADTPDNFQSRRPNTSFCFLDIRSPGLGDTAMYLCATSRDPGGYQPQHFGDGTRLSIL.

This chain joins TRBV9 and TRBJ1-3; 7 nucleotides agree with TRBD1. The CDR3 length is 15 residues. Germline trimming cut 3 bases from V and 2 bases from J; bases unmatched to any gene: 5. Germline V gene data show CDR1 as SGDLS and CDR2 as YYNGEE. CDR3 nucleotides: TGTGCCAGCAGCGGACAGGGTAGGCCTGGAAACACCATATATTTT. Encoded protein: CASSGQGRPGNTIYF.

The V call is TRBV4-2, the J call TRBJ2-3; possible D gene TRBD2, 7 bases. Germline CDR1 and CDR2: LGHNA and YNFKEQ. V was pared by 3 bases and J by 4 bases, with 17 bases between. This CDR3 comprises 16 residues. The CDR3 here is CASSQHSGGAPDTQYF. CDR3 bases: TGTGCCAGCAGCCAGCATTCGGGGGGCGCCCCAGATACGCAGTATTTT.

The chain couples TRBV30 to TRBJ1-5, with 8 nucleotides matching TRBD1. CDR1 and CDR2 (germline): GTSNPN, SVGIG (reference sequence). The CDR3 length is 14 residues. J gave up 6 bases and V 2 bases, and 6 bases lay outside the gene matches. The CDR3 nucleotides read TGTGCCTGGAGTCGTGACAGGGGAGGTCAGCCCCAGCATTTT. Its protein product is CAWSRDRGGQPQHF.

V and J are TRBV6-5 and TRBJ2-2; 7 nucleotides line up with TRBD1. This CDR3 is 15 amino acids long. V was pared by 2 bases and J by 1 base, with 1 base of the junction left unmatched. The germline V gene has CDR1 MNHEY and CDR2 SVGAGI. In nucleotides, the CDR3 is TGTGCCAGCAGTTACGGGGACAGGAACACCGGGGAGCTGTTTTTT. Translated, it gives CASSYGDRNTGELFF.

This clone was seen only a few times. The chain employs TRBV29-1 and TRBJ2-2, with 9 nucleotides matching TRBD2. With V trimmed by 7 bases and J by 2 bases, 8 bases remained unmatched. CDR1 and CDR2 from the germline V gene are SQVTM and ANQGSEA. There are 15 residues in the CDR3. CDR3 amino acids: CSAKASGDNTGELFF. In DNA form, the CDR3 reads TGCAGCGCAAAGGCTAGCGGGGATAACACCGGGGAGCTGTTTTTT.

This sequence joins TRBV7-2 and TRBJ2-4, with D possibly TRBD1 on 5 matching bases. V was trimmed by 5 bases and J by 12 bases, leaving 20 bases between them. CDR1 SGHTA and CDR2 FQGNSA come from the germline V gene. This CDR3 comprises 14 residues. The CDR3 sequence is CASSPMGLPLTQYF. Written as DNA, the CDR3 is TGTGCCAGCAGCCCCATGGGGCTCCCCCTGACTCAGTACTTC.

The chain recombines TRBV5-4 with TRBJ1-2; D might be TRBD1 (6 bases). V lost 3 bases, J lost 7 bases, and 10 bases lay in between. This CDR3 spans 12 amino acids. CDR1 is SGHNT and CDR2 is YYREEE in the germline V gene (reference sequence). In DNA form, the CDR3 reads TGTGCCAGCAGCTCCGACAGGCTTGGCTACACCTTC. Amino acid sequence: CASSSDRLGYTF.

In its sample, this clone was seen a few times. The chain links TRBV7-3 to TRBJ2-1, with TRBD2 identical over 8 bases. CDR1 is SGHTA, CDR2 FQGTGA, per germline. Trimming removed 5 bases from V and 5 bases from J; junction bases left unmatched: 5. This CDR3 has 14 amino acids. The CDR3 nucleotides are TGTGCCAGCAGCCCCCCGGGACTAGACAATGAGCAGTTCTTC. This codes for CASSPPGLDNEQFF. The entire variable domain, with the rest obtained from reference TRBV7-3 and TRBJ2-1, is as follows: GAGVSQTPSNKVTEKGKYVELRCDPISGHTALYWYRQSLGQGPEFLIYFQGTGAADDSGLPNDRFFAVRPEGSVSTLKIQRTERGDSAVYLCASSPPGLDNEQFFGPGTRLTVL.

This clone is a singleton in its sample. The V gene is TRBV2, the J gene TRBJ1-4, with D unresolved. This CDR3 spans 16 amino acids. The V gene lost 3 bases and the J gene lost 0 bases, with 11 bases spanning the gap. Germline lookup yields CDR1 SNHLY and CDR2 FYNNEI. CDR3 nucleotides: TGTGCCAGCAGTGATCCCACAGTTGCAACTAATGAAAAACTGTTTTTT. Translation: CASSDPTVATNEKLFF. The variable domain in full, completed from reference TRBV2 and TRBJ1-4, reads EPEVTQTPSHQVTQMGQEVILRCVPISNHLYFYWYRQILGQKVEFLVSFYNNEISEKSEIFDDQFSVERPDGSNFTLKIRSTKLEDSAMYFCASSDPTVATNEKLFFGSGTQLSVL.

This clone was seen a single time. The genes are TRBV12-3 or TRBV12-4 and TRBJ2-5; D not certain. The CDR3 length is 13 residues. Trimming cost V 8 bases and J 0 bases, with 10 bases left between them. CDR3 loop: CASAPANQETQYF. The DNA of the CDR3 is TGTGCCAGCGCTCCCGCGAACCAAGAGACCCAGTACTTC.

This clone was picked up a small number of times. The J gene is TRBJ2-4, the V gene TRBV12-5, with D possibly being TRBD1 (5 bases). Per the germline V gene, CDR1 is LGHNT and CDR2 is FRNRAP. This CDR3 has 14 residues. Trimming stripped 6 bases from V and 6 bases from J, with 15 bases between. The CDR3 DNA reads TGTGCTAGTGGGGCAGGGTATTTGGGAAACATTCAGTACTTC. This gives the protein CASGAGYLGNIQYF.

This clone has just one count. The rearrangement joins TRBV10-3 to TRBJ2-3, with 8 nucleotides matching TRBD2. The V segment lost 7 bases and the J segment 5 bases; nucleotides outside the gene matches: 8. The CDR3 is made up of 14 amino acids. Germline loops: CDR1 ENHRY, CDR2 SYGVKD. CDR3 nucleotide sequence: TGTGCCATCACTAACGGGGGGGCCGGAGATACGCAGTATTTT. Protein: CAITNGGAGDTQYF.

The CDR3 sequence is CASSAGGPSEVTGELFF. For the CDR3, the DNA is TGTGCCAGCAGTGCCGGTGGGCCTAGCGAGGTTACCGGGGAGCTGTTTTTT. The rearrangement uses TRBV6-4 and TRBJ2-2; tentative D call: TRBD2 (6 bases). Trimming pared 4 bases from V and 5 bases from J, leaving 20 bases between. Germline loops: CDR1 MRHNA, CDR2 SNTAGT. The CDR3 has 17 amino acids.

The chain is built from TRBV11-2 and TRBJ2-7, with TRBD2 matching 7 bases. This CDR3 spans 14 amino acids. Trimming at V came to 1 base and at J to 3 bases, leaving 3 bases not matched to a gene. Germline CDR1 and CDR2: SGHAT and FQNNGV. The CDR3 DNA follows: TGTGCCAGCAGCTTAGGGGGGGAGGGCTACGAGCAGTACTTC. Translating it yields CASSLGGEGYEQYF. The full variable domain, its missing parts supplied by reference TRBV11-2 and TRBJ2-7, is EAGVAQSPRYKIIEKRQSVAFWCNPISGHATLYWYQQILGQGPKLLIQFQNNGVVDDSQLPKDRFSAERLKGVDSTLKIQPAKLEDSAVYLCASSLGGEGYEQYFGPGTRLTVT.

This chain links TRBV5-5 with TRBJ2-1; 7 nucleotides line up with TRBD1. V lost 4 bases to trimming and J lost 8 bases; unmatched junction nucleotides: 12. Germline loops: CDR1 SGHKS, CDR2 YYEKEE (reference sequence). The CDR3 is made up of 15 amino acids. The CDR3 DNA reads TGTGCCAGCAGCGCGGAGGACAGGCAGTGGGATGAGCAGTTCTTC. The encoded protein is CASSAEDRQWDEQFF.

On this clone: Other DNA sequences in the sample encode the same CDR3. The chain employs TRBV7-8 and TRBJ2-7, with 7 bases aligning to TRBD1. Trimming at V came to 5 bases and at J to 0 bases, leaving 7 bases not matched to a gene. Per germline, CDR1 SGHVS and CDR2 FQNEAQ. This CDR3 has 15 amino acids. In DNA form, the CDR3 reads TGTGCCAGCAGCCCCCGACAGGGACCCTCCTACGAGCAGTACTTC. Protein: CASSPRQGPSYEQYF.

The chain joins TRBV5-1 to TRBJ2-1; TRBD1 matches at 7 bases. With 0 bases clipped from V and 6 bases from J, the junction kept 6 bases outside the gene matches. Germline CDR1 and CDR2: SGHRS and YFSETQ. This CDR3 region has 15 residues. Written as DNA, the CDR3 is TGCGCCAGCAGCTTGGGAAGGGGGCTGGTCAATGAGCAGTTCTTC. This gives the protein CASSLGRGLVNEQFF.